There are many counts of the clone carrying this T cell receptor beta chain. No antigen is known for it. The record originates from a study of T cells after yellow fever vaccination. Broader study findings: Most primary-vaccination clones reappeared after the booster (about 97% CD4, roughly 90% CD8).

This CDR3 is 11 amino acids long. Germline V gives CDR1 SGHAT, CDR2 FQNNGV. Trimming removed 0 bases from V and 9 bases from J, with 3 bases in between. TCRdb processed the 5' RACE reads anew with MiXCR; each CDR3 protein has one entry. The sample has around 160,000 distinct CDR3 sequences, 6% to 7.5% seen once. V usage is TRBV11-2 and J usage is TRBJ2-1; D gene uncertain. Material: CD4+ T cells sorted from PBMCs, obtained roughly 5 days after the first yellow fever vaccination. The TCR originated in a man between 18 and 29 years old who received the YFV17D yellow fever vaccine. CDR3 bases: TGTGCCAGCAGCTTAGACGCTGAGCAGTTCTTC. Translation: CASSLDAEQFF.